This TCR beta chain derives from a study of blood T cell repertoires in COVID-19. This clone was found many times. Using immunoSEQ multiplex PCR, the repertoire was profiled, and TCRdb retains in-frame clones only, with some absent. Here the sample spans around 100,000 clones, more than 75% being singletons. The receptor comes from a man between 60 and 70 years old with acute or convalescent COVID-19. Sequencing was performed on peripheral blood.

Here the CDR3 DNA reads TGTGCCAGCGGACGCTCGTGGACACCGGAGCAGTACTTC. This encodes CASGRSWTPEQYF. The genes are TRBV2 and TRBJ2-7, with D perhaps matching TRBD1 (5 bases). Trimming took 8 bases from V and 7 from J, leaving 18 bases between them. Germline V gene sequence: CDR1 SNHLY, CDR2 FYNNEI. The CDR3 covers 13 residues.